This T cell receptor beta chain was captured by sequencing in a study of beta chain features in type 1 diabetes. The germline V gene has CDR1 SGHTA and CDR2 FQGNSA. V lost 5 bases and J lost 7; bases outside the gene matches: 15. This CDR3 comprises 16 residues. This clone was found a few times. Every bit of the isolated RNA underwent reverse transcription, so sequencing read expressed TCRB transcripts. Regulatory, naive and central memory T cell samples averaged approximately 3.9 million reads. The assay was immunoSEQ multiplex PCR, and TCRdb's table has in-frame clones only and misses some. The table lists under 450,000 clones, roughly 15% of them singletons.

Sequences were obtained from naive CD4+ T cells from blood. The chain carries TRBV7-2 and TRBJ2-7, with 9 bases lining up with TRBD2. The source is a woman between 18 and 29 years old in good health. The CDR3 protein is CASSNNLAGVEGEQYF. CDR3 DNA sequence: TGTGCCAGCAGCAACAACTTAGCGGGAGTGGAGGGGGAGCAGTACTTC. The entire variable domain, with the rest obtained from reference TRBV7-2 and TRBJ2-7, is as follows: GAGVSQSPSNKVTEKGKDVELRCDPISGHTALYWYRQSLGQGLEFLIYFQGNSAPDKSGLPSDRFSAERTGGSVSTLTIQRTQQEDSAVYLCASSNNLAGVEGEQYFGPGTRLTVT.